Listed below are T cell receptor beta chains from one sample, sequenced in a study of blood T cell repertoires in COVID-19. Sequenced by immunoSEQ multiplex PCR; TCRdb stores in-frame clones only, minus some. In the table there are 65,000 to 75,000 clones, around 80% of which are singletons. Sequenced sample: peripheral blood. These receptors came from a human donor in a cohort sampled during active COVID-19. Both conserved end residues are part of each CDR3. D genes are given only for firm matches. Only part of the rows carry a size: once, few, many, or a class if the clone is expanded.

J gene | clone size | D gene | V gene | CDR3 protein | CDR3 DNA
TRBJ2-1 | - | TRBD2 | TRBV5-1 | CASSLDGGLAGGNEQFF | TGCGCCAGCAGCTTGGATGGAGGACTAGCGGGGGGGAATGAGCAGTTCTTC
TRBJ1-5 | few | - | TRBV6-6 | CASRRDTSNQPQHF | TGTGCCAGCAGACGAGACACAAGCAATCAGCCCCAGCATTTT
TRBJ2-3 | - | - | TRBV28 | CASSQPSENTQYF | TGTGCCAGCAGCCAACCCTCGGAGAATACGCAGTATTTT
TRBJ2-3 | - | - | TRBV5-6 | CASSLVVGASDTQYF | TGTGCCAGCAGCTTGGTGGTGGGGGCATCAGATACGCAGTATTTT
TRBJ2-7 | - | TRBD1 | TRBV30 | CAWNGTGTGFSYEQYF | TGTGCCTGGAATGGAACCGGGACAGGGTTTTCGTACGAGCAGTACTTC
TRBJ1-5 | - | - | TRBV19 | CASSIVGVVNQPQHF | TGTGCCAGTAGTATAGTCGGGGTCGTTAATCAGCCCCAGCATTTT
TRBJ2-3 | - | TRBD1 | TRBV5-5 | CASSSPTGGDTQYF | TGTGCCAGCAGCTCACCCACAGGGGGAGATACGCAGTATTTT
TRBJ1-4 | - | - | TRBV6-5 | CASSRQAPNEKLFF | TGTGCCAGCAGTCGACAGGCGCCTAATGAAAAACTGTTTTTT
TRBJ2-2 | - | - | TRBV29-1 | CSVEEARTGELFF | TGCAGCGTTGAAGAGGCCCGCACCGGGGAGCTGTTTTTT
TRBJ2-3 | - | - | TRBV2 | CASSDVTSPLGHTQYF | TGTGCCAGCAGTGACGTTACTAGCCCCCTCGGGCATACGCAGTATTTT
TRBJ2-3 | - | - | TRBV7-2 | CASSLSGPRDTQYF | TGTGCCAGCAGCTTATCAGGGCCACGGGATACGCAGTATTTT
TRBJ2-2 | - | - | TRBV24-1 | CATSDLSGQNTGELFF | TGTGCCACCAGTGATTTGTCGGGACAGAACACCGGGGAGCTGTTTTTT
TRBJ2-2 | once | TRBD2 | TRBV7-3 | CASSRGLAKGGELFF | TGTGCCAGCAGCCGCGGACTAGCAAAGGGCGGGGAGCTGTTTTTT
TRBJ1-5 | - | - | TRBV4-2 | CASSQDPGGTGGNQPQHF | TGTGCCAGCAGCCAAGATCCCGGCGGCACAGGTGGCAATCAGCCCCAGCATTTT
TRBJ2-1 | - | - | TRBV13 | CASSFRIDEQFF | TGTGCCAGCAGCTTCAGGATCGATGAGCAGTTCTTC
TRBJ2-6 | - | - | TRBV6-2/TRBV6-3 | CASSYNLGFSGANVLTF | TGTGCCAGCAGTTACAATCTTGGCTTTTCTGGGGCCAACGTCCTGACTTTC
TRBJ2-7 | - | - | TRBV7-2 | CASSLVGFEQYF | TGTGCCAGCAGCTTGGTGGGCTTCGAGCAGTACTTC
TRBJ2-5 | - | - | TRBV11-3 | CASSSPGETETQYF | TGTGCCAGCAGCTCACCCGGGGAGACTGAGACCCAGTACTTC
TRBJ2-3 | - | TRBD2 | TRBV11-3 | CASSRRTSGTDTQYF | TGTGCCAGCAGCAGGCGGACTAGCGGCACAGATACGCAGTATTTT
TRBJ2-7 | - | - | TRBV12-3/TRBV12-4 | CASREQGRSEQYF | TGTGCCAGCAGGGAACAGGGTCGAAGCGAGCAGTACTTC
TRBJ2-2 | - | TRBD1 | TRBV5-5 | CASSFKYRQGGTGELFF | TGTGCCAGCAGCTTCAAGTACAGACAGGGGGGCACCGGGGAGCTGTTTTTT
TRBJ2-5 | - | - | TRBV3-1/TRBV3-2 | CASSRSKGQWRVETQYF | TGTGCCAGCAGCCGGTCGAAGGGACAGTGGAGGGTTGAGACCCAGTACTTC
TRBJ2-7 | - | TRBD2 | TRBV5-1 | CASSLRTSGGTSYEQYF | TGCGCCAGCAGCTTGCGGACTAGCGGGGGTACCTCCTACGAGCAGTACTTC
TRBJ2-4 | - | TRBD1 | TRBV6-5 | CASGPGTGSTNIQYF | TGTGCCAGCGGTCCCGGGACAGGGAGTACAAACATTCAGTACTTC
TRBJ1-2 | - | TRBD1 | TRBV30 | CAWKRGHGYTF | TGTGCCTGGAAAAGGGGGCATGGCTACACCTTC
TRBJ1-4 | - | TRBD1 | TRBV7-2 | CASSSQQGGRREKLFF | TGTGCCAGCAGCTCTCAGCAGGGGGGCCGCAGGGAAAAACTGTTTTTT
TRBJ1-3 | few | TRBD1 | TRBV25-1 | CASSVRTGGGGNTIYF | TGTGCCAGCAGTGTCCGGACAGGGGGCGGTGGAAACACCATATATTTT
TRBJ1-2 | - | - | TRBV4-3 | CASSPRLFNYGYTF | TGCGCCAGCAGCCCGAGGTTGTTTAACTATGGCTACACCTTC
TRBJ1-6 | few | TRBD1 | TRBV19 | CASSTRTGGDSPLHF | TGTGCCAGTAGTACGAGGACAGGTGGCGATTCACCCCTCCACTTT
TRBJ2-1 | few | TRBD1 | TRBV24-1 | CATSDRDRGRHEQFF | TGTGCCACCAGTGACCGGGACAGGGGGCGGCATGAGCAGTTCTTC
TRBJ2-1 | - | - | TRBV11-3 | CASSLGLGWNEQFF | TGTGCCAGCAGCTTAGGACTAGGGTGGAATGAGCAGTTCTTC
TRBJ2-1 | - | - | TRBV9 | CASNRNTDNEQFF | TGTGCCAGCAACAGGAATACAGACAATGAGCAGTTCTTC
TRBJ1-6 | - | - | TRBV14 | CASSRSGRSPLHF | TGTGCCAGCAGCCGTTCAGGGCGGTCACCCCTCCACTTT
TRBJ2-7 | - | TRBD1 | TRBV28 | CASSNTQGDEQYF | TGTGCCAGCAGTAACACCCAGGGGGACGAGCAGTACTTC
TRBJ2-2 | - | TRBD2 | TRBV19 | CASSIQGGNTGELFF | TGTGCCAGTAGTATCCAGGGAGGGAATACCGGGGAGCTGTTTTTT
TRBJ1-1 | - | TRBD1 | TRBV6-2/TRBV6-3 | CASSYPYRGNTEAFF | TGTGCCAGCAGTTACCCGTACAGGGGGAACACTGAAGCTTTCTTT
TRBJ2-1 | many | - | TRBV6-5 | CASSTGTKYNEQFF | TGTGCCAGCAGTACCGGGACAAAATACAATGAGCAGTTCTTC
TRBJ2-7 | - | - | TRBV6-6 | CASSYGGQNAYEQYF | TGTGCCAGCAGTTACGGTGGGCAGAATGCCTACGAGCAGTACTTC
TRBJ2-3 | - | - | TRBV7-9 | CASSPLLDTQYF | TGTGCCAGCAGCCCTCTTTTAGATACGCAGTATTTT
TRBJ2-3 | - | - | TRBV5-4 | CASSTQGKATDTQYF | TGTGCCAGCAGCACTCAGGGGAAAGCCACAGATACGCAGTATTTT
TRBJ1-5 | - | - | TRBV7-2 | CASSPPGWGVGVNQPQHF | TGTGCCAGCAGCCCACCGGGGTGGGGGGTCGGGGTCAATCAGCCCCAGCATTTT
TRBJ2-3 | once | - | TRBV7-2 | CASSFRRSSTDTQYF | TGTGCCAGCAGCTTTCGCAGGTCTAGCACAGATACGCAGTATTTT
TRBJ2-1 | - | - | TRBV19 | CASSEFTGARQFF | TGTGCCAGTAGTGAGTTTACGGGAGCCCGTCAGTTCTTC
TRBJ1-6 | - | - | TRBV19 | CASSTGQYNSPLHF | TGTGCCAGTAGTACAGGACAGTATAATTCACCCCTCCACTTT
TRBJ1-1 | - | TRBD1 | TRBV29-1 | CSVSGQMNTEAFF | TGCAGCGTTTCGGGACAGATGAACACTGAAGCTTTCTTT
TRBJ2-1 | - | TRBD2 | TRBV5-4 | CASRPGIGTSGYNEQFF | TGTGCCAGCAGACCTGGTATCGGGACTAGCGGGTACAATGAGCAGTTCTTC
TRBJ2-5 | - | TRBD2 | TRBV7-9 | CASSSRVAGAETQYF | TGTGCCAGCAGCTCCAGGGTAGCGGGAGCAGAGACCCAGTACTTC
TRBJ2-3 | - | TRBD1 | TRBV29-1 | CSVLPNRGLTDTQYF | TGCAGCGTTCTCCCGAACAGGGGGCTCACAGATACGCAGTATTTT
TRBJ1-4 | - | TRBD1 | TRBV4-2 | CASSQRTGGRDEKLFF | TGTGCCAGCAGCCAACGGACAGGGGGCAGGGATGAAAAACTGTTTTTT
TRBJ2-7 | few | TRBD1 | TRBV6-2/TRBV6-3 | CASSSWTGGGYEQYF | TGTGCCAGCAGTTCCTGGACAGGGGGAGGATACGAGCAGTACTTC
TRBJ2-1 | - | TRBD1 | TRBV6-5 | CASNEDRVNEQFF | TGTGCCAGCAACGAGGACAGGGTGAATGAGCAGTTCTTC
TRBJ2-3 | - | - | TRBV4-1 | CASSQRAAVPTDTQYF | TGCGCCAGCAGCCAACGTGCCGCGGTGCCCACAGATACGCAGTATTTT
TRBJ2-1 | - | TRBD2 | TRBV11-3 | CASSLGTSGSNEQFF | TGTGCCAGCAGCTTAGGTACTAGCGGGAGTAATGAGCAGTTCTTC
TRBJ2-7 | - | TRBD1 | TRBV11-1 | CASSPRDREYEQYF | TGTGCCAGCAGCCCAAGGGACAGGGAATACGAGCAGTACTTC